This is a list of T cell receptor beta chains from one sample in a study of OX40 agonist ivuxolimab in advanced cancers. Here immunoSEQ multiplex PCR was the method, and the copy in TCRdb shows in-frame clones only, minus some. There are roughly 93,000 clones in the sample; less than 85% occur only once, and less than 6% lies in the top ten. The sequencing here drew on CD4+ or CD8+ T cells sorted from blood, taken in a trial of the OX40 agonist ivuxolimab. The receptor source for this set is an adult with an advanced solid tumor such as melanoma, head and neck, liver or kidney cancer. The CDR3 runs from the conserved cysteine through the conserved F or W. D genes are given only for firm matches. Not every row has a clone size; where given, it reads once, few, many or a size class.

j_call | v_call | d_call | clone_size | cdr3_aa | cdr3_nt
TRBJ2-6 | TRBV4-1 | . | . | CASSQDPDTGANVLTF | TGCGCCAGCAGCCAAGATCCGGACACTGGGGCCAACGTCCTGACTTTC
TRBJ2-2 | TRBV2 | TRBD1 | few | CASSVRQGVTGELFF | TGTGCCAGCAGTGTCAGACAGGGGGTGACCGGGGAGCTGTTTTTT
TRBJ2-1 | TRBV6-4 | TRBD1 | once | CASSDSPGQEQFF | TGTGCCAGCAGTGACTCTCCGGGACAGGAGCAGTTCTTC
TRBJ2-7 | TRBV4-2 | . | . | CASSQSLGPIYEQYF | TGTGCCAGCAGCCAAAGCCTAGGGCCGATCTACGAGCAGTACTTC
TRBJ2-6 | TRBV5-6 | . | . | CASSSISSSGANVLTF | TGTGCCAGCAGCTCGATCAGTAGCTCTGGGGCCAACGTCCTGACTTTC
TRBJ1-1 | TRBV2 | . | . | CASSRDTNRGDTEAFF | TGTGCCAGCAGCCGCGACACAAACCGGGGGGACACTGAAGCTTTCTTT
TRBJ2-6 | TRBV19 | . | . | CASSTGATGANVLTF | TGTGCCAGTAGTACCGGGGCCACTGGGGCCAACGTCCTGACTTTC
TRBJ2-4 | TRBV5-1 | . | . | CASSLVGAENIQYF | TGCGCCAGCAGCTTGGTGGGGGCGGAGAACATTCAGTACTTC
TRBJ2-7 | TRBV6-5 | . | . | CASSYDTDSYEQYF | TGTGCCAGCAGTTACGACACGGATTCCTACGAGCAGTACTTC
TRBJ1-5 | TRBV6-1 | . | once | CASSKVTGPQHF | TGTGCCAGCAGTAAAGTTACCGGGCCCCAGCATTTT
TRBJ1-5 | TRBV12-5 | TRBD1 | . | CASSFGRGNQPQHF | TGTGCTAGTAGTTTCGGCAGGGGGAATCAGCCCCAGCATTTT
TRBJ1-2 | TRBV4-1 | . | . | CASSQDEYYTDYGYTF | TGCGCCAGCAGCCAAGATGAGTACTACACCGACTATGGCTACACCTTC
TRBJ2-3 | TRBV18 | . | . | CASSPEDTQYF | TGTGCCAGCTCACCAGAAGATACGCAGTATTTT
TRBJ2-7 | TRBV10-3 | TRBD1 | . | CAITTGGTGGYEQYF | TGTGCCATCACTACAGGCGGGACAGGGGGCTACGAGCAGTACTTC
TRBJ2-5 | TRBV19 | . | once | CASSKVNQETQYF | TGTGCCAGTAGTAAGGTGAACCAAGAGACCCAGTACTTC
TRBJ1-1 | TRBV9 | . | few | CASSVGVGENTEAFF | TGTGCCAGCAGCGTAGGCGTAGGGGAGAACACTGAAGCTTTCTTT
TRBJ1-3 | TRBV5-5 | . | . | CASRPDTSYGNTIYF | TGTGCCAGCAGACCCGACACATCCTATGGAAACACCATATATTTT
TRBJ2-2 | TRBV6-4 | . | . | CASSAGPLTGELFF | TGTGCCAGCAGTGCGGGACCTCTCACCGGGGAGCTGTTTTTT
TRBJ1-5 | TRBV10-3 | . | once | CAISELPGWEGQPQHF | TGTGCCATCAGTGAGTTGCCAGGTTGGGAGGGTCAGCCCCAGCATTTT
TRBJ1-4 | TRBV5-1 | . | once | CASSLGSGNEKLFF | TGCGCCAGCAGCTTGGGATCGGGTAATGAAAAACTGTTTTTT
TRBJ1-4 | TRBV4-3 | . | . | CASSQDGGEKLFF | TGCGCCAGCAGCCAAGATGGGGGAGAAAAACTGTTTTTT
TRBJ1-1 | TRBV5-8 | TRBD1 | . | CASSGYRGNTEAFF | TGTGCCAGCAGCGGATACAGGGGGAACACTGAAGCTTTCTTT
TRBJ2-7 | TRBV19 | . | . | CASSSQNSYEQYF | TGTGCCAGTAGTAGTCAAAACTCCTACGAGCAGTACTTC
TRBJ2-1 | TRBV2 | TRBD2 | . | CASRPLAGGPDEQFF | TGTGCCAGCAGACCACTAGCGGGGGGGCCTGATGAGCAGTTCTTC
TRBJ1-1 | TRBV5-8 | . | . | CASSDLAAKAQVEAFF | TGTGCCAGCAGCGATCTGGCCGCGAAAGCCCAGGTAGAAGCTTTCTTT
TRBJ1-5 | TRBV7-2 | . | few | CASSLRPDQPQHF | TGTGCCAGCAGCTTAAGACCCGATCAGCCCCAGCATTTT
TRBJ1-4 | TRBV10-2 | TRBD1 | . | CASRQGDEKLFF | TGCGCCAGCAGGCAGGGGGATGAAAAACTGTTTTTT
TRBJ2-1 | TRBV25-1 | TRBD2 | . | CASAPSDGGAGEQFF | TGTGCCAGCGCCCCCTCCGACGGGGGGGCCGGTGAGCAGTTCTTC
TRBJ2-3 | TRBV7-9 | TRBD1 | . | CASSFRDRGGTDTQYF | TGTGCCAGCAGCTTCCGGGACAGGGGCGGCACAGATACGCAGTATTTT
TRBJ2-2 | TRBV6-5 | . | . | CASNPTATGELFF | TGTGCCAGCAACCCAACCGCGACCGGGGAGCTGTTTTTT
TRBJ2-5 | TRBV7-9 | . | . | CASSLGSASVGATKTQYF | TGTGCCAGCAGCTTAGGATCGGCTAGCGTCGGAGCTACAAAGACCCAGTACTTC
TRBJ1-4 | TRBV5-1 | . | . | CASSLGQLDNEKLFF | TGCGCCAGCAGCTTAGGACAGCTTGATAATGAAAAACTGTTTTTT
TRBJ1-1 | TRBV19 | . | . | CASSIQRNTEAFF | TGTGCCAGTAGTATACAGCGGAACACTGAAGCTTTCTTT
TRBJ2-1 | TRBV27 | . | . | CASSLWGEKDNEQFF | TGTGCCAGCAGTTTATGGGGGGAGAAGGACAATGAGCAGTTCTTC
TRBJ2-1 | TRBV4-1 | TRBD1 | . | CASSLGQGSNEQFF | TGCGCCAGCAGCCTGGGACAGGGGAGCAATGAGCAGTTCTTC
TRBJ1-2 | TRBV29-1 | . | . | CSVVQTSGGYTF | TGCAGCGTTGTACAAACCTCGGGGGGCTACACCTTC
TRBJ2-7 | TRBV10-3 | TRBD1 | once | CAISESTGHLVEQYF | TGTGCCATCAGTGAGTCGACAGGGCATCTGGTCGAGCAGTACTTC